This TCR beta chain was recorded in a study of T-cell reconstitution after alpha-beta-depleted transplantation in children (dated by TCRdb to the mid-2010s). With regard to the full study: Using TCR repertoire profiling, the study quantitatively followed how T-cell immune reconstitution unfolded in children after TCRalphabeta/CD19-depleted allogeneic hematopoietic cell transplantation. What the authors observed across the whole study: Over subsequent months, a decline in hyperexpanded clone frequencies was noted, and after one year, T-cell counts and TCRbeta diversity were mostly ascribed to newly produced T cells. In some patients, the high TCRbeta diversity seen at day 60 was put down to recipient T cells and intrathymic progenitors that had survived conditioning. Apparently early alphabetaT-cell count recovery about two months after transplant reportedly relied on only several hundred rapidly expanded clones derived from non-depleted graft cells.

Inclusive of the bounding cysteine and phenylalanine, the CDR3 is 14 residues long. This entry keeps only the CDR3 DNA: 42 bases, framed from base 1. After removal of 6 bases from V and 3 bases from J, the junction retains 6 bases not matched to a gene. CDR1 is given as DFQATT and CDR2 as SNEGSKA, both from the germline V gene (reference sequence). About this clonotype itself: The antigen it recognizes is unknown. Base-call qualities are not available, and no considerably larger clone is one nucleotide away.

Library prep was done by PCR. Instrument on record: Illumina HiSeq 2500. TCR libraries were prepared with molecular barcoding, using unique molecular identifiers to normalize TCRbeta repertoire quantification. The public reads were reanalyzed by TCRdb: fastp trimming at Q25, MiXCR alignment, in-frame beta chains only. Rows are combined by CDR3 protein, so each entry shows the most common genes and DNA. For this sample there are about 1,000,000 distinct CDR3 sequences; around 30% appear just once. The ten largest clones take up roughly 31% of the sample. Explained via the paper, the treatment or condition label denotes: allogeneic hematopoietic cell transplantation with graft depleted of TCRalphabeta T cells and CD19 B cells. Transplant recipients were children who received TCRalphabeta/CD19-depleted allogeneic hematopoietic cell grafts.

The receptor was isolated from a boy younger than two who had a stem cell transplant for SCID, so the T cells may come from the graft donor. This sample comprised PBMCs, mostly from graft donor cells, obtained 360 days after TCRalphabeta/CD19-depleted stem cell transplant. The chain joins TRBV20-1 to TRBJ2-1; 9 junctional bases match TRBD2. In nucleotides, the sequence is TGCAGTGCCAGGGGCGGGGGGGTCTACAATGAGCAGTTCTTC. Translated, this gives CSARGGGVYNEQFF.